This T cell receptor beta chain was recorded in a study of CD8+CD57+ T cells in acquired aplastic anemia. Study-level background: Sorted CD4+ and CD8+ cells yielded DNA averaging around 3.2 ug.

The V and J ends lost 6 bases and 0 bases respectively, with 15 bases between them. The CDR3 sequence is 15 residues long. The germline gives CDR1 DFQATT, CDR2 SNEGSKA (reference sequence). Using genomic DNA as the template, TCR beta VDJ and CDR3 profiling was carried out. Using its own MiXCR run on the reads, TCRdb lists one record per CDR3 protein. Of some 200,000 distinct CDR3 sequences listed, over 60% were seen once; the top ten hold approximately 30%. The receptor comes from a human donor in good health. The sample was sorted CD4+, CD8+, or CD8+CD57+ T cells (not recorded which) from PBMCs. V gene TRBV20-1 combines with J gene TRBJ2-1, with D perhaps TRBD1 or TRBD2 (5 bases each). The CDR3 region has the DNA TGCAGTGCGAACTCCGGGACGGGCTCCTACAATGAGCAGTTCTTC. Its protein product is CSANSGTGSYNEQFF.